This TCR beta chain was retrieved from a study of blood T cell repertoires in COVID-19. The overall study: Sources were T cells, B-cell-depleted T cells, or PBMCs; the material itself was cDNA or gDNA.

Per the original data handling: It was from reference gene primer amplification that nucleated cell counts were estimated. Assay: immunoSEQ multiplex PCR; the TCRdb copy retains only in-frame clones and omits some. V and J calls and clone size are as listed in that table; D and trimming were resolved from the DNA. The repertoire holds about 180,000 clones, with 89% as singletons. Looked up from germline, CDR1 is WNHNN and CDR2 is SYGVQD (reference sequence). Trimming left V 0 bases short and J 7 bases short, with 10 bases between. The CDR3 has 13 amino acids. Sequencing used peripheral blood. The receptor's source is a man between 18 and 35 years old who had recovered from COVID-19. The rearrangement links TRBV10-1 to TRBJ2-7, with D tentatively TRBD2 (5 bases). Here the CDR3 reads CASSESISGEQYF. As DNA, the CDR3 is TGCGCCAGCAGTGAGTCCATCTCGGGGGAGCAGTACTTC.